This T cell receptor (beta chain) was observed in a study of cytomegalovirus exposure and HLA in healthy donors. It was with 60 Vbeta and 13 Jbeta primers that the PCR ran. TCRdb's table, derived via immunoSEQ multiplex PCR, lists solely in-frame clones and lacks some. The top ten clones hold approximately 5% of a sample with about 140,000 clones, 75% to 80% of them seen once. Details on this clone: Its matching antigen is unknown.

Study-wide results and caveats: Segments of the TCR beta V type were, in most cases, productive about 90% or about 30% of the time in an earlier analysis. The study carried out a later analysis of TCR beta sequences. It associated 15,000 to 20,000 of them with specific HLA alleles at a false discovery rate of 0.05. Researchers had no immune exposure information except CMV serostatus available.

Germline values: CDR1 SGHRS, CDR2 YFSETQ. This CDR3 is built from 17 residues. V lost 5 bases, J lost 0 bases, and 6 bases stayed unmatched. The rearrangement links TRBV5-1 to TRBJ2-1; TRBD1 aligns across 12 bases. The TCR originated in a woman between 45 and 60 years old in good health and CMV-seronegative. Specimen: PBMCs. This chain's CDR3 is CASSRDRGQSSYNEQFF. The CDR3 DNA sequence: TGCGCCAGCAGTAGGGACAGGGGGCAGAGCTCCTACAATGAGCAGTTCTTC.